This T cell receptor beta chain was sequenced during a study of OX40 agonist ivuxolimab in advanced cancers. Study-level results: The CD4+ and CD8+ T cells in the blood had expanded clonally by week 6 at 0.1 to 3.0 mg/kg.

Profiling relied on immunoSEQ multiplex PCR, and the TCRdb table lists in-frame clones only, not all of them. Among about 28,000 clones listed, 80% were seen once. A word on this clone: Antigen: not known.

Per the germline V gene, CDR1 is SGDLS and CDR2 is YYNGEE. V was pared by 0 bases and J by 3 bases, with 10 bases of the junction left unmatched. This CDR3 region has 18 residues. This chain connects TRBV9 to TRBJ2-5, with TRBD2 identical over 11 bases. The sample in question was CD4+ or CD8+ T cells sorted from blood, obtained in a trial of the OX40 agonist ivuxolimab. The source is an adult with an advanced solid tumor such as melanoma, head and neck, liver or kidney cancer. CDR3 sequence: CASSVGALAGGSEETQYF. The CDR3 DNA sequence: TGTGCCAGCAGCGTAGGGGCGCTAGCGGGGGGTTCCGAAGAGACCCAGTACTTC.